The T cell receptor beta chain described here comes from a study of cytomegalovirus exposure and HLA in healthy donors. The PCR ran on 60 Vbeta and 13 Jbeta primers. Here immunoSEQ multiplex PCR was the method, and the copy in TCRdb shows in-frame clones only, minus some. Of some 220,000 clones listed, 70% to 85% are singletons. The source material was PBMCs. The receptor's source is a woman in her fifties or sixties in good health and CMV-seropositive.

The CDR3 sequence: CASGRTVGNYEQYF. The CDR3 nucleotides read TGTGCCAGCGGCCGGACAGTTGGGAACTACGAGCAGTACTTC. This sequence joins TRBV27 and TRBJ2-7; possible D gene TRBD1, 6 bases. The ends were cut back, 8 bases at V and 3 bases at J, with 17 bases in the middle. Germline V CDR1 and CDR2: MNHEY, SMNVEV (reference sequence). This CDR3 has 14 residues.